The 31 T cell receptor beta chains in this list originate from one sample, sequenced in a study of shared clonotypes between healthy human individuals. Sequencing was performed with immunoSEQ multiplex PCR; in TCRdb, only in-frame clones are kept and a portion is missing. Of 2 million to 2.5 million clones in the sample, 80% to 95% were seen once. Sample: naive CD4+ T cells from PBMCs. Noted subset: CD45RA+ positively selected. The receptors shown here come from a man younger than 35 in good health. Some clones in this sample may be carry-over from other donors' samples.

The chain links TRBV10-3 to TRBJ2-7, with TRBD2 matching 11 bases. Germline CDR1 is ENHRY and CDR2 is SYGVKD. V dropped 3 bases and J dropped 5; count of bases not matched to a gene: 6. This CDR3 contains 15 residues. CDR3 amino acids: CAISERTSGSNEQYF. CDR3 in DNA: TGTGCCATCAGTGAACGGACTAGCGGGTCTAACGAGCAGTACTTC.

The rearrangement links TRBV7-6 to TRBJ2-1, with 10 bases identical to TRBD2. In germline, CDR1 is SGHVS, CDR2 FNYEAQ. CDR3 length equals 19 residues. Trimming cost V 0 bases and J 7 bases; bases outside gene matches: 15. The CDR3 DNA is TGTGCCAGCAGCTTAGCCTTGGGGGACCTAAGCGGGAGGGGGAATGAGCAGTTCTTC. It is translated as CASSLALGDLSGRGNEQFF.

The V call is TRBV19, the J call TRBJ2-1; 9 nucleotides agree with TRBD2. This CDR3 region has 15 residues. Germline CDR1 is LNHDA and CDR2 is SQIVND (reference sequence). The J segment lost 8 bases and the V segment lost 1 base, leaving 6 bases of the junction unmatched. CDR3 bases: TGTGCCAGTAGTATAGTAGCGGGAGAGGGTGATGAGCAGTTCTTC. This sequence encodes CASSIVAGEGDEQFF.

This clone was detected only once. The chain recombines TRBV7-9 with TRBJ1-2; D might be TRBD1 (5 bases). Germline-derived CDR1 and CDR2 are SEHNR and FQNEAQ (reference sequence). V lost 3 bases to trimming and J lost 3 bases, with 11 bases between them. The CDR3 spans 14 residues. As DNA, the CDR3 is TGTGCCAGCAGCTTGGAGGGGCTTGACTATGGCTACACCTTC. This codes for CASSLEGLDYGYTF.

Details on this clone: This specimen includes other DNA sequences encoding the same CDR3. This rearrangement joins TRBV9 to TRBJ1-5; D gene uncertain. The V end was cut by 4 bases, the J end by 0 bases, with 5 bases between. CDR1 and CDR2 (germline): SGDLS, YYNGEE. The CDR3 covers 13 residues. DNA of the CDR3: TGTGCCAGCAGCCCCGATAGCAATCAGCCCCAGCATTTT. It yields the protein CASSPDSNQPQHF. The variable domain in full, with the rest retrieved from reference TRBV9 and TRBJ1-5, is DSGVTQTPKHLITATGQRVTLRCSPRSGDLSVYWYQQSLDQGLQFLIQYYNGEERAKGNILERFSAQQFPDLHSELNLSSLELGDSALYFCASSPDSNQPQHFGDGTRLSIL.

The CDR3 coding sequence is TGTGCCAGCAGCTTCACAGGGGGCGAGGATACGCAGTATTTT. Residues: CASSFTGGEDTQYF. The chain joins TRBV5-4 to TRBJ2-3; TRBD1 matches 9 bases. Unmatched junction bases numbered 4, after V lost 2 bases and J lost 6 bases. Germline V gene sequence: CDR1 SGHNT, CDR2 YYREEE (reference sequence). CDR3 length: 14 residues.

The chain uses TRBV5-1 and TRBJ2-5, with D perhaps TRBD2 (6 bases). Germline CDR1 SGHRS, CDR2 YFSETQ. Trimming pared 4 bases from V and 5 bases from J, leaving 21 bases between. The CDR3 is 16 amino acids. This CDR3 reads CASSPGTERSSETQYF. The CDR3 region has the DNA TGCGCCAGCAGCCCTGGGACTGAACGCTCCTCGGAGACCCAGTACTTC.

The chain's CDR3 is CASSLQASGNTIYF. CDR3 in DNA: TGTGCCAGCAGCCTACAGGCCTCTGGAAACACCATATATTTT. The V gene is TRBV7-8, the J gene TRBJ1-3; D possibly corresponds to TRBD1 (5 bases). The CDR3 runs to 14 residues. V lost 5 bases to trimming and J lost 0 bases, with 8 bases between them. Looked up from germline, CDR1 is SGHVS and CDR2 is FQNEAQ.

Only one count was recorded for this clone. The rearrangement links TRBV2 to TRBJ1-1; tentatively, D is TRBD1 (5 bases). Germline V gives CDR1 SNHLY, CDR2 FYNNEI. The CDR3 runs to 14 residues. V lost 5 bases and J lost 3, with 13 bases in between. This CDR3 is CASSIRGGDTEAFF. The CDR3 DNA follows: TGTGCCAGCAGTATCCGGGGCGGTGACACTGAAGCTTTCTTT. The entire variable domain, with the rest obtained from reference TRBV2 and TRBJ1-1, is as follows: EPEVTQTPSHQVTQMGQEVILRCVPISNHLYFYWYRQILGQKVEFLVSFYNNEISEKSEIFDDQFSVERPDGSNFTLKIRSTKLEDSAMYFCASSIRGGDTEAFFGQGTRLTVV.

V is TRBV19 and J is TRBJ1-5; D may be TRBD1 (5 bases). The length of the CDR3 is 17 residues. The V end was cut by 1 base, the J end by 0 bases, with 13 bases between. CDR1 is LNHDA and CDR2 is SQIVND in the germline V gene (reference sequence). Written as DNA, the CDR3 is TGTGCCAGTAGTATAGGGGTGGGACGCTATAGCAATCAGCCCCAGCATTTT. Its protein is CASSIGVGRYSNQPQHF.

V is TRBV6-1 and J is TRBJ2-7; 7 nucleotides align to TRBD1. Germline lookup yields CDR1 MNHNS and CDR2 SASEGT. The J segment lost 1 base and the V segment lost 6 bases, leaving 9 bases of the junction unmatched. The CDR3 is 15 residues long. The CDR3 reads CASRTPRTGSYEQYF. DNA for the CDR3: TGTGCCAGCAGGACCCCTCGGACAGGATCCTACGAGCAGTACTTC.

J is TRBJ2-7 and V is TRBV6-5, with D possibly being TRBD1 (5 bases). This CDR3 contains 15 residues. CDR1 is MNHEY and CDR2 is SVGAGI in the germline V gene. Trimming removed 6 bases at V and 2 bases at J, with 17 bases between. CDR3 sequence reads: CASSIHRIPAYEQYF. The DNA of the CDR3 is TGTGCCAGCAGCATACACAGGATCCCAGCCTACGAGCAGTACTTC.

This clone was observed once. The chain combines TRBV7-9 with TRBJ1-4; a possible D gene is TRBD1 (6 bases). V lost 5 bases to trimming and J lost 6 bases, with 16 bases between them. The length of the CDR3 is 15 residues. The germline CDR1 and CDR2 sequences are SEHNR and FQNEAQ (reference sequence). The CDR3 here is CASSLRGQGDEKLFF. The DNA for the CDR3 is TGTGCCAGCAGCCTCCGGGGGCAGGGTGATGAAAAACTGTTTTTT.

For the CDR3, the DNA is TGCGCCAGCAGTGGGCCAACTAGCGGGGCAGTCGCCGGGGAGCTGTTTTTT. Amino acids: CASSGPTSGAVAGELFF. The chain has TRBV10-1 and TRBJ2-2; 10 nucleotides match TRBD2. The germline gives CDR1 WNHNN, CDR2 SYGVQD (reference sequence). The length of the CDR3 is 17 residues. V was clipped by 4 bases and J by 6 bases; unmatched bases: 11.

V usage is TRBV7-2 and J usage is TRBJ2-1; 13 nucleotides agree with TRBD2. The length of the CDR3 is 15 residues. The germline V gene encodes CDR1 SGHTA and CDR2 FQGNSA. Trimming removed 7 bases from V and 9 bases from J; junction bases left unmatched: 9. The CDR3 nucleotides read TGTGCCAGCACCATTGGACTAGCGGGAGTTCTTGAGCAGTTCTTC. It encodes CASTIGLAGVLEQFF.

The gene calls are TRBV27 and TRBJ2-1, with D tentatively TRBD1 (6 bases). CDR3 length: 16 residues. V was trimmed by 8 bases and J by 6 bases, leaving 23 bases between them. Germline V gene sequence: CDR1 MNHEY, CDR2 SMNVEV (reference sequence). The CDR3 coding sequence is TGTGCCAGCTTTCCCTATGGGGGCCGAGGAGGCAATGAGCAGTTCTTC. Translating it yields CASFPYGGRGGNEQFF.

The chain recombines TRBV27 with TRBJ1-4; tentative D call: TRBD1 (6 bases). Germline assignment: CDR1 MNHEY and CDR2 SMNVEV (reference sequence). The CDR3 spans 21 residues. The ends were cut back, 1 base at V and 0 bases at J, with 24 bases in the middle. For the CDR3, the DNA is TGTGCCAGCAGTTTATTCTTACCACAGGGTTACAGAGGGGCAACTAATGAAAAACTGTTTTTT. Protein sequence: CASSLFLPQGYRGATNEKLFF.

The genes are TRBV5-4 and TRBJ2-7, with 8 bases identical to TRBD1. J lost 4 bases, V lost 4 bases, and 19 bases had no gene match. The CDR3 length is 18 residues. Germline V gene lookup returns CDR1 SGHNT and CDR2 YYREEE (reference sequence). The CDR3 reads CASSATGKADREIYEQYF. CDR3 DNA: TGTGCCAGCAGCGCCACCGGAAAAGCGGACAGGGAGATTTACGAGCAGTACTTC.

The CDR3 spells CAISDRGRSYNEQFF. The CDR3 region has the DNA TGTGCCATCAGTGACAGAGGCCGCTCCTACAATGAGCAGTTCTTC. This rearrangement joins TRBV10-3 to TRBJ2-1; D uncertain. The V end was cut by 3 bases, the J end by 0 bases, with 9 bases between. The CDR3 covers 15 residues. Germline CDR1 is ENHRY and CDR2 is SYGVKD.

The chain employs TRBV7-8 and TRBJ2-2; possible D gene TRBD2, 6 bases. The V and J ends lost 3 bases and 7 bases respectively, with 9 bases between them. Germline CDR1 and CDR2: SGHVS and FQNEAQ. The CDR3 has 13 amino acids. CDR3 sequence reads: CASSLWRDGELFF. CDR3 in DNA: TGTGCCAGCAGCTTGTGGCGGGACGGGGAGCTGTTTTTT.

The CDR3 here is CASSPRRGPNEKLFF. In nucleotides, the CDR3 is TGTGCCAGCAGTCCGCGGAGGGGACCGAATGAAAAACTGTTTTTT. The J gene is TRBJ1-4, the V gene TRBV27; TRBD1 might be the D (5 bases). The CDR3 contains 15 residues. From germline, CDR1 is MNHEY and CDR2 SMNVEV (reference sequence). V was pared by 5 bases and J by 5 bases, with 15 bases between.

The DNA for the CDR3 is TGTGCCAGCTCACTCCTCAGGGCAGAGACCCAGTACTTC. Its protein product is CASSLLRAETQYF. This chain links TRBV18 with TRBJ2-5, with D perhaps TRBD1 (5 bases). This CDR3 has 13 residues. Trimming pared 4 bases from V and 4 bases from J, leaving 10 bases between. The germline CDR1 and CDR2 sequences are KGHSH and LQKENI.

The chain is built from TRBV9 and TRBJ2-3; the D gene is possibly TRBD1 (5 bases). The germline gives CDR1 SGDLS, CDR2 YYNGEE. This CDR3 has 16 amino acids. V shed 3 bases and J shed 4 bases, with 18 bases lying between them. For the CDR3, the DNA is TGTGCCAGCAGCGAGGGGCTAGGGCTCTTGTCAGATACGCAGTATTTT. Its translation is CASSEGLGLLSDTQYF.

V gene TRBV28 combines with J gene TRBJ2-7, with TRBD2 matching over 7 bases. The CDR3 extends over 17 amino acids. Germline V lookup: CDR1 MDHEN, CDR2 SYDVKM. Trimming removed 1 base from V and 0 bases from J; junction bases left unmatched: 9. CDR3 amino acids: CASSLFGSAGVSYEQYF. DNA of the CDR3: TGTGCCAGCAGTTTATTTGGTTCTGCGGGGGTCTCCTACGAGCAGTACTTC.

The CDR3 region has the DNA TGCGCCAGCAGCTTGAATGGTCAGGGATTCTACGAGCAGTACTTC. It is translated as CASSLNGQGFYEQYF. The V and J genes are TRBV5-1 and TRBJ2-7, with D possibly being TRBD1 (5 bases). Deletions cut 1 base from V and 3 bases from J, with 14 bases between. The CDR3 has 15 amino acids. Germline V CDR1 and CDR2: SGHRS, YFSETQ.

The chain uses TRBV4-3 and TRBJ1-3; unclear D gene. Looked up from germline, CDR1 is LGHNA and CDR2 is YSLEER. The CDR3 is 14 residues long. Trimming pared 1 base from V and 1 base from J, leaving 5 bases between. In DNA form, the CDR3 reads TGCGCCAGCAGCCAAGTGCGTTCTGGAAACACCATATATTTT. It is translated as CASSQVRSGNTIYF.

The chain joins TRBV4-1 to TRBJ1-1, with 8 bases fitting TRBD1. This CDR3 region has 15 residues. The germline gives CDR1 MGHRA, CDR2 YSYEKL. J was trimmed by 2 bases and V by 3 bases; bases with no gene match: 5. The CDR3 reads CASSHPDRDNTEAFF. The CDR3 region has the DNA TGCGCCAGCAGCCACCCGGACAGGGATAACACTGAAGCTTTCTTT.

This clone was found a few times. This chain links TRBV6-4 with TRBJ1-2; the match to TRBD1 covers 9 bases. V lost 4 bases, J lost 8 bases, and 14 bases stayed unmatched. Germline loops: CDR1 MRHNA, CDR2 SNTAGT. This CDR3 contains 16 residues. CDR3 amino acids: CASSVSAGTGIYGYTF. For the CDR3, the DNA is TGTGCCAGCAGTGTAAGTGCCGGGACAGGGATTTACGGCTACACCTTC.

This chain links TRBV7-2 with TRBJ2-7, with 13 nucleotides matching TRBD2. V shed 1 base, J shed 7 bases, and the junction held 4 bases outside the gene matches. CDR1 and CDR2 (germline): SGHTA, FQGNSA. The CDR3 totals 15 residues. The CDR3 DNA is TGTGCCAGCAGCTTAGGGACTAGCGGGAGTAAAGAGCAGTACTTC. Its translation: CASSLGTSGSKEQYF.

The CDR3 nucleotides are TGTGCCAGCAGTGAATCCTGGACTGGGGTCTCCTACAATGAGCAGTTCTTC. Residues: CASSESWTGVSYNEQFF. The V gene is TRBV2, the J gene TRBJ2-1, with TRBD2 as a possible D gene (5 bases). The CDR3 runs 17 residues. The germline CDR1 and CDR2 sequences are SNHLY and FYNNEI. V was pared by 2 bases and J by 0 bases, with 14 bases between.

The rearrangement joins TRBV14 to TRBJ2-2; D call uncertain. This CDR3 has 13 residues. Between the trimmed V and J ends, which lost 2 bases and 5 bases, there was a span of 6 bases. In germline, CDR1 is SGHDN, CDR2 FVKESK. Written as DNA, the CDR3 is TGTGCCAGCAGCCAATCTCAAACCGGGGAGCTGTTTTTT. It encodes CASSQSQTGELFF.